The 31 T cell receptor beta chains reported below all come from one sample, sequenced in a study of cytomegalovirus exposure and HLA in healthy donors. Primers for the PCR totalled 60 Vbeta and 13 Jbeta. Some clones are missing from TCRdb's copy, which holds only in-frame ones; the method was immunoSEQ multiplex PCR. The sample shows about 110,000 clones, approximately 72% of them seen only once. Sequencing was done on a sample of PBMCs. The receptors here all came from a man aged 30-40 years in good health and CMV-seronegative.

The V gene is TRBV28, the J gene TRBJ1-5, with TRBD1 identical over 8 bases. V shed 6 bases, J shed 2 bases, and the junction held 6 bases outside the gene matches. CDR1 is MDHEN, CDR2 SYDVKM, per germline. This CDR3 has 15 residues. CDR3 sequence reads: CASRTGTGRNQPQHF. CDR3 coding DNA: TGTGCCAGCAGGACTGGGACAGGACGCAATCAGCCCCAGCATTTT. Variable domain in full (rest from reference TRBV28 and TRBJ1-5): DVKVTQSSRYLVKRTGEKVFLECVQDMDHENMFWYRQDPGLGLRLIYFSYDVKMKEKGDIPEGYSVSREKKERFSLILESASTNQTSMYLCASRTGTGRNQPQHFGDGTRLSIL.

The CDR3 here is CASSATAYEQYF. CDR3 sequence (DNA): TGCGCCAGCAGCGCAACAGCCTACGAGCAGTACTTC. The chain links TRBV5-1 to TRBJ2-7; no reliable D call. Trimming cost V 4 bases and J 2 bases, with 7 bases left between them. Germline loops: CDR1 SGHRS, CDR2 YFSETQ. The CDR3 has 12 residues.

The V call is TRBV5-6, the J call TRBJ1-1, with D uncertain. Germline V gene data show CDR1 as SGHDT and CDR2 as YYEEEE. Trimming removed 4 bases from V and 7 bases from J, with 8 bases in between. This CDR3 has 11 amino acids. The CDR3 spells CASSAGYEAFF. The DNA of the CDR3 is TGTGCCAGCAGCGCCGGGTATGAAGCTTTCTTT.

The gene calls are TRBV30 and TRBJ1-3; D is undetermined. V lost 0 bases, J lost 0 bases, and 9 bases lay in between. The CDR3 consists of 15 residues. The V gene's germline CDR1 is GTSNPN and CDR2 SVGIG (reference sequence). CDR3 loop: CAWSVLGDSGNTIYF. DNA of the CDR3: TGTGCCTGGAGTGTACTTGGAGACTCTGGAAACACCATATATTTT.

On this clone: The identical CDR3 is also encoded by other nucleotide sequences in the sample. The genes are TRBV6-5 and TRBJ2-7; 7 bases match TRBD1. The V gene's germline CDR1 is MNHEY and CDR2 SVGAGI. The ends lost 6 bases at V and 3 bases at J; junction bases unmatched: 5. The CDR3 runs to 13 residues. The CDR3 protein is CASSSGGSYEQYF. The CDR3 DNA sequence: TGTGCCAGCAGCTCAGGGGGTAGCTACGAGCAGTACTTC.

The rearrangement uses TRBV12-2 and TRBJ2-7; the D call in the table, TRBD2, was not verified against the DNA. TRBV12-2 is reported as a pseudogene. CDR3 length equals 16 residues. CDR3 in amino acids: CASRLAFPGISYEQYF. In DNA, the CDR3 is TGTGCAAGTCGCTTAGCGTTTCCGGGGATCAGCTACGAGCAGTACTTC.

The rearrangement links TRBV27 to TRBJ2-7; 7 nucleotides align to TRBD2. This CDR3 is 13 amino acids long. V dropped 8 bases and J dropped 2; count of bases not matched to a gene: 6. In germline, CDR1 is MNHEY, CDR2 SMNVEV (reference sequence). CDR3 sequence: CASGGVGPYEQYF. CDR3 sequence (DNA): TGTGCCAGCGGGGGGGTGGGGCCCTACGAGCAGTACTTC.

This rearrangement joins TRBV15 to TRBJ2-1; 9 nucleotides agree with TRBD2. From germline, CDR1 is LNHNV and CDR2 YYDKDF (reference sequence). J gave up 0 bases and V 4 bases, and 7 bases lay outside the gene matches. This CDR3 spans 17 amino acids. CDR3 DNA: TGTGCCACCAGCAACGGACTAGCGCAAGTCTCCTACAATGAGCAGTTCTTC. Its protein product is CATSNGLAQVSYNEQFF.

The V gene is TRBV4-1, the J gene TRBJ2-1, with TRBD2 identical over 9 bases. The CDR3 is made up of 16 amino acids. After removal of 4 bases from V and 5 bases from J, the junction contained 9 bases not matched to a gene. CDR1 is MGHRA and CDR2 is YSYEKL in the germline V gene. The CDR3 reads CASSPWGGRAHNEQFF. Written as DNA, the CDR3 is TGCGCCAGCAGCCCTTGGGGCGGGAGGGCCCACAATGAGCAGTTCTTC.

The rearrangement joins TRBV15 to TRBJ2-7; unclear D gene. With 0 bases removed from V and 5 bases from J, the gap between germline ends came to 14 bases. Per the germline V gene, CDR1 is LNHNV and CDR2 is YYDKDF (reference sequence). The CDR3 contains 15 residues. CDR3 in amino acids: CATSREPHLKHEQYF. The CDR3 region has the DNA TGTGCCACCAGCAGAGAACCTCATCTAAAACACGAGCAGTACTTC.

The V call is TRBV6-5, the J call TRBJ1-1; D is possibly TRBD1 (5 bases). CDR1 and CDR2 (germline): MNHEY, SVGAGI. The length of the CDR3 is 13 residues. The V and J ends lost 5 bases and 1 base respectively, with 8 bases between them. The CDR3 sequence: CASSPRENTEAFF. The CDR3 DNA is TGTGCCAGCAGTCCCAGGGAGAACACTGAAGCTTTCTTT.

The genes are TRBV5-1 and TRBJ2-1; D possibly corresponds to TRBD2 (6 bases). This CDR3 has 15 amino acids. The germline V gene has CDR1 SGHRS and CDR2 YFSETQ. With 0 bases removed from V and 7 bases from J, the gap between germline ends came to 14 bases. CDR3 DNA sequence: TGCGCCAGCAGCTTGGGAGGAGCGGGCGGTAATGAGCAGTTCTTC. Its protein product is CASSLGGAGGNEQFF. Looking up the rest from reference TRBV5-1 and TRBJ2-1 gives the full variable domain: KAGVTQTPRYLIKTRGQQVTLSCSPISGHRSVSWYQQTPGQGLQFLFEYFSETQRNKGNFPGRFSGRQFSNSRSEMNVSTLELGDSALYLCASSLGGAGGNEQFFGPGTRLTVL.

A few counts support this clone. The chain uses TRBV7-6 and TRBJ2-2; TRBD1 is a possible D gene (6 bases). In germline, CDR1 is SGHVS, CDR2 FNYEAQ. Trimming removed 6 bases at V and 7 bases at J, with 12 bases between. This CDR3 has 13 amino acids. The CDR3 protein is CASRSGAGGELFF. The CDR3 DNA reads as TGTGCCAGCAGGTCAGGGGCGGGCGGGGAGCTGTTTTTT.

The V call is TRBV27, the J call TRBJ1-6, with D possibly being TRBD1 (6 bases). Between the trimmed V and J ends, which lost 0 bases and 7 bases, there was a span of 16 bases. This CDR3 is built from 17 residues. Germline values: CDR1 MNHEY, CDR2 SMNVEV (reference sequence). The CDR3 loop is CASSLSAGGVRNSPLHF. The CDR3 DNA is TGTGCCAGCAGTTTATCCGCGGGGGGCGTCAGGAATTCACCCCTCCACTTT.

V and J are TRBV28 and TRBJ2-1; TRBD2 matches at 11 bases. V lost 2 bases and J lost 1; bases outside the gene matches: 1. Per germline, CDR1 MDHEN and CDR2 SYDVKM. The CDR3 has 16 amino acids. CDR3 bases: TGTGCCAGCAGTTTAAGACTAGCGGGATCCTACAATGAGCAGTTCTTC. Protein product: CASSLRLAGSYNEQFF.

This chain uses TRBV7-9 with TRBJ1-1, with a tentative D call TRBD1 (6 bases). V lost 5 bases to trimming and J lost 6 bases, with 10 bases between them. CDR3 length: 12 amino acids. Germline V gene sequence: CDR1 SEHNR, CDR2 FQNEAQ (reference sequence). This chain's CDR3 is CASSPQGSEAFF. The CDR3 DNA sequence: TGTGCCAGCAGCCCACAGGGATCTGAAGCTTTCTTT.

In nucleotides, the CDR3 is TGTGCCATTCAAACGGACAGGGTCACTGAAGCTTTCTTT. The encoded protein is CAIQTDRVTEAFF. This chain uses TRBV10-3 with TRBJ1-1; 8 bases are shared with TRBD1. With 9 bases clipped from V and 4 bases from J, the junction kept 7 bases outside the gene matches. The CDR3 length is 13 residues. Germline CDR1 is ENHRY and CDR2 is SYGVKD.

The V gene is TRBV11-2, the J gene TRBJ2-4; D is perhaps TRBD1 (6 bases). Germline lookup yields CDR1 SGHAT and CDR2 FQNNGV. The CDR3 covers 14 residues. Trimming removed 1 base from V and 9 bases from J, with 13 bases in between. The CDR3, as DNA: TGTGCCAGCAGCTTAGCACAGGGTCCGATCATTCAGTACTTC. It encodes CASSLAQGPIIQYF.

The rearrangement joins TRBV6-5 to TRBJ2-3; 15 bases fit TRBD2. The CDR3 runs 16 residues. Germline CDR1 is MNHEY and CDR2 is SVGAGI. Trimming removed 4 bases from V and 6 bases from J; junction bases left unmatched: 5. CDR3 residues: CASSSGLAGGQDTQYF. CDR3 bases: TGTGCCAGCAGTTCGGGACTAGCGGGGGGTCAGGATACGCAGTATTTT.

The genes are TRBV27 and TRBJ2-5; 7 positions match TRBD1. Trimming cost V 1 base and J 3 bases; bases outside gene matches: 5. This CDR3 contains 15 residues. Germline CDR1 MNHEY, CDR2 SMNVEV (reference sequence). In DNA, the CDR3 is TGTGCCAGCAGTTTATGGAAGGGGGCTAAAGAGACCCAGTACTTC. Its translation: CASSLWKGAKETQYF.

This CDR3 reads CASSLGTDGYTF. CDR3 DNA sequence: TGTGCCAGCAGCTTGGGGACAGATGGCTACACCTTC. The chain carries TRBV5-6 and TRBJ1-2; a weak D match, TRBD1 (6 bases). Germline-derived CDR1 and CDR2 are SGHDT and YYEEEE. V lost 0 bases and J 6 bases, leaving 6 bases between the germline ends. CDR3 length: 12 residues.

V is TRBV6-5 and J is TRBJ2-2, with 8 bases identical to TRBD2. Germline V gives CDR1 MNHEY, CDR2 SVGAGI. V was pared by 0 bases and J by 3 bases, with 3 bases of the junction left unmatched. This CDR3 region has 16 residues. CDR3 region: CASSYSPSGYTGELFF. DNA for the CDR3: TGTGCCAGCAGTTACTCGCCTAGCGGGTACACCGGGGAGCTGTTTTTT.

This clone has only one observation. V usage is TRBV10-3 and J usage is TRBJ1-2, with 8 bases lining up with TRBD1. The ends lost 0 bases at V and 2 bases at J; junction bases unmatched: 5. Germline V gene data show CDR1 as ENHRY and CDR2 as SYGVKD. The CDR3 extends over 16 amino acids. The CDR3 bases are TGTGCCATCAGTGAGTCCGGGACAGGCCGAAACTATGGCTACACCTTC. Its protein is CAISESGTGRNYGYTF.

CDR3: CASSQKETASNQPQHF. As DNA, the CDR3 is TGCGCCAGCAGCCAAAAAGAGACAGCTAGCAATCAGCCCCAGCATTTT. This chain joins TRBV4-1 and TRBJ1-5, with D possibly being TRBD1 (5 bases). The V gene's germline CDR1 is MGHRA and CDR2 YSYEKL. The germline V and J ends were trimmed by 2 bases and 0 bases, with 11 bases remaining between them. CDR3 size: 16 residues.

The rearrangement joins TRBV5-6 to TRBJ1-2, with D possibly matching TRBD1 (5 bases). V shed 2 bases and J shed 7 bases, with 15 bases lying between them. The germline V gene encodes CDR1 SGHDT and CDR2 YYEEEE. The CDR3 totals 14 residues. The DNA for the CDR3 is TGTGCCAGCAGCTTAAGGGGCCACTCGGGTGGCTACACCTTC. Translation gives CASSLRGHSGGYTF. The variable domain in full, with the rest retrieved from reference TRBV5-6 and TRBJ1-2, is DAGVTQSPTHLIKTRGQQVTLRCSPKSGHDTVSWYQQALGQGPQFIFQYYEEEERQRGNFPDRFSGHQFPNYSSELNVNALLLGDSALYLCASSLRGHSGGYTFGSGTRLTVV.

V gene TRBV2 combines with J gene TRBJ2-2; D gene ambiguous. The V and J ends lost 8 bases and 2 bases respectively, with 9 bases between them. This CDR3 comprises 13 residues. CDR1 and CDR2 from the germline V gene are SNHLY and FYNNEI. The chain's CDR3 is CASRQTNTGELFF. The CDR3 DNA reads as TGTGCCAGCCGGCAGACAAACACCGGGGAGCTGTTTTTT.

The chain carries TRBV27 and TRBJ1-2; D call uncertain. V lost 3 bases to trimming and J lost 8 bases, with 13 bases between them. This CDR3 has 13 residues. Germline loops: CDR1 MNHEY, CDR2 SMNVEV (reference sequence). The CDR3 bases are TGTGCCAGCAGTTTCCACCCCGCCTACGGCTACACCTTC. Amino acid sequence: CASSFHPAYGYTF.

This chain joins TRBV19 and TRBJ2-1; 11 bases agree with TRBD1. The CDR3 totals 15 residues. The trim removed 11 bases at V and 2 bases at J, leaving 8 bases unmatched. CDR1 is LNHDA, CDR2 SQIVND, per germline (reference sequence). Here the CDR3 DNA reads TGTGCCTCCACCCCGGGACAGGGGGCCTACAATGAGCAGTTCTTC. This codes for CASTPGQGAYNEQFF.

The genes are TRBV5-1 and TRBJ2-7; TRBD2 aligns across 11 bases. The V and J ends lost 4 bases and 7 bases, in that order; junction bases with no gene match: 10. Germline V gene data show CDR1 as SGHRS and CDR2 as YFSETQ. This CDR3 contains 15 residues. DNA for the CDR3: TGCGCCAGCAGCCACACTAGCGGGAGACCTCGGGAGCAGTACTTC. As protein: CASSHTSGRPREQYF.

V and J are TRBV7-8 and TRBJ1-1; D call uncertain. The CDR3 totals 13 residues. V lost 1 base and J lost 3, with 6 bases in between. Germline CDR1 SGHVS, CDR2 FQNEAQ. CDR3 protein: CASSLVIDTEAFF. For the CDR3, the DNA is TGTGCCAGCAGCTTAGTTATAGACACTGAAGCTTTCTTT.

This clone was observed once. The chain employs TRBV7-9 and TRBJ1-3; the D gene is possibly TRBD1 (6 bases). CDR1 is SEHNR, CDR2 FQNEAQ, per germline (reference sequence). The CDR3 covers 17 residues. V shed 1 base and J shed 0 bases, with 13 bases lying between them. CDR3 protein: CASSLGYRAYSGNTIYF. DNA for the CDR3: TGTGCCAGCAGCTTAGGGTACAGGGCGTACTCTGGAAACACCATATATTTT.